This T cell receptor beta chain was found in a study of blood T cell repertoires in COVID-19. The CDR3 is 17 residues long. V shed 8 bases and J 2 bases; nucleotides not matched to a gene: 9. The germline V gene has CDR1 LNHDA and CDR2 SQIVND (reference sequence). Measured with immunoSEQ multiplex PCR; TCRdb has only the in-frame clones, and not every one. The sample lists some 150,000 clones, 70% to 85% seen once, with roughly 6.8% in the top ten. The sample taken for sequencing was peripheral blood. The V call is TRBV19, the J call TRBJ2-6; 10 bases agree with TRBD1. This receptor was identified in a woman in her forties or fifties in a cohort sampled during active or convalescent COVID-19. The DNA of the CDR3 is TGTGCCAGTGGACCGGGACAGGGGAGCCCTGGGGCCAACGTCCTGACTTTC. It yields the protein CASGPGQGSPGANVLTF. The variable domain in full, completed from reference TRBV19 and TRBJ2-6, reads DGGITQSPKYLFRKEGQNVTLSCEQNLNHDAMYWYRQDPGQGLRLIYYSQIVNDFQKGDIAEGYSVSREKKESFPLTVTSAQKNPTAFYLCASGPGQGSPGANVLTFGAGSRLTVL.